This is a list of T cell receptor beta chains from one sample in a study of T cell repertoires in cytomegalovirus infection. These receptors are not linked to any known antigen. TCRdb used MiXCR to reprocess the reads, holding one entry per CDR3 protein. The table lists approximately 600,000 distinct CDR3 sequences, just under 40% of them singletons, with about 46% in the top ten. Sequencing used cultured PBMCs, obtained from culture after CMV antigen stimulation. The receptors were sampled from a human donor in good health (CMV status not recorded). Some clones in this sample may be carry-over from other donors' samples. The CDR3 runs from the conserved cysteine through the conserved F or W. The order of the fields is D gene, clone size, V gene, J gene, CDR3 DNA, CDR3 protein. D genes are given only for firm matches. For some rows the clone size is stated as once, few or many, or as a class when expanded; others skip it.

TRBD1	NA	TRBV4-1	TRBJ2-1	TGCGCCAGCAGCCAAGCAGACAGGGGGACCTACAATGAGCAGTTCTTC	CASSQADRGTYNEQFF
NA	NA	TRBV7-9	TRBJ1-6	TGTGCCAGCAGCGTGGGGCCACCCCTCCACTTT	CASSVGPPLHF
NA	many	TRBV7-2	TRBJ2-7	TGTGCCAGCAGCCCCGCCTACGAGCAGTACTTC	CASSPAYEQYF
TRBD1	few	TRBV18	TRBJ2-4	TGTGCCAGCTCAAAAGGGACAGATCCCATTCAGTACTTC	CASSKGTDPIQYF
NA	few	TRBV4-1	TRBJ1-5	TGCGCCAGCAGCCAAGATGAGGTAAATCAGCCCCAGCATTTT	CASSQDEVNQPQHF
TRBD1	few	TRBV7-2	TRBJ1-3	TGTGCCAGCAGCCCCGGGACAGGGAGAGGAAACACCATATATTTT	CASSPGTGRGNTIYF
TRBD1	NA	TRBV12-3/TRBV12-4	TRBJ1-1	TGTGCCAGCATTTTACAGGGGGGCGACACTGAAGCTTTCTTT	CASILQGGDTEAFF
NA	NA	TRBV5-6	TRBJ1-1	TGTGCCAGCAGCTTGATATCTCGGAGAAACACTGAAGCTTTCTTT	CASSLISRRNTEAFF
TRBD1	NA	TRBV6-6	TRBJ1-5	TGTGCCAGCAGAATTGGGACAGGGAGCCAGCCCCAGCATTTT	CASRIGTGSQPQHF
TRBD1	few	TRBV4-3	TRBJ2-5	TGCGCCAGCAGCCAAGAAGGGGGCCTCGGAGAGACCCAGTACTTC	CASSQEGGLGETQYF
NA	few	TRBV12-3/TRBV12-4	TRBJ1-5	TGTGCCAGCAGTTTTAACAGATTTGATCAGCCCCAGCATTTT	CASSFNRFDQPQHF
NA	NA	TRBV19	TRBJ1-5	TGTGCCAGTACCCAACGGATGGGCGGGTACAATCAGCCCCAGCATTTT	CASTQRMGGYNQPQHF
TRBD2	few	TRBV7-8	TRBJ2-5	TGTGCCAGCAGCCGGGGACTAGCGGGGGGGCAAGAGACCCAGTACTTC	CASSRGLAGGQETQYF
TRBD1	NA	TRBV12-3/TRBV12-4	TRBJ2-7	TGTGCCAGCAGAGAAGGACAGGGAGATCGGTACGAGCAGTACTTC	CASREGQGDRYEQYF
TRBD2	NA	TRBV7-6	TRBJ2-5	TGTGCCAGCAGCTTGGGCCTAGGCGGGAGTAGATCGAGGGAGACCCAGTACTTC	CASSLGLGGSRSRETQYF